A single sample gave rise to the 3 T cell receptor beta chains below, sequenced in a study of cytomegalovirus exposure and HLA in healthy donors. A multiplex PCR was run with 60 Vbeta primers and 13 Jbeta primers. Clones were read by immunoSEQ multiplex PCR, and TCRdb kept only the in-frame ones, dropping some. Of about 170,000 clones in the sample, 85% were seen once. Sequenced material: PBMCs. These receptors were obtained from a boy aged 2-9 years in good health and CMV-seronegative.

This clone was detected only a few times. This rearrangement joins TRBV9 to TRBJ1-1; tentative D call: TRBD1 (5 bases). With 3 bases removed from V and 2 bases from J, the gap between germline ends came to 20 bases. Germline V lookup: CDR1 SGDLS, CDR2 YYNGEE. This CDR3 is 17 amino acids long. The CDR3 reads CASSGNSIGAANTEAFF. The CDR3, as DNA: TGTGCCAGCAGCGGTAATTCGATTGGGGCAGCAAACACTGAAGCTTTCTTT.

The gene calls are TRBV2 and TRBJ2-1; the match to TRBD1 covers 10 bases. Germline values: CDR1 SNHLY, CDR2 FYNNEI. The V segment lost 7 bases and the J segment 7 bases; nucleotides outside the gene matches: 7. This CDR3 has 14 amino acids. The CDR3 loop is CASTGQGVRNEQFF. The CDR3 coding sequence is TGTGCCAGCACAGGACAGGGGGTAAGAAATGAGCAGTTCTTC. Complete variable domain (other parts from reference TRBV2 and TRBJ2-1): EPEVTQTPSHQVTQMGQEVILRCVPISNHLYFYWYRQILGQKVEFLVSFYNNEISEKSEIFDDQFSVERPDGSNFTLKIRSTKLEDSAMYFCASTGQGVRNEQFFGPGTRLTVL.

The chain combines TRBV30 with TRBJ2-7; TRBD2 matches 7 bases. V lost 2 bases, J lost 3 bases, and 13 bases stayed unmatched. This CDR3 is built from 16 residues. Germline CDR1 reads GTSNPN; CDR2 reads SVGIG (reference sequence). The CDR3 is CAWSRTVEGGDYEQYF. The CDR3 coding sequence is TGTGCCTGGAGTAGAACGGTCGAGGGAGGGGACTACGAGCAGTACTTC.